The 23 T cell receptor beta chains given below trace back to one sample, sequenced in a study of blood T cell repertoires in COVID-19. Method: immunoSEQ multiplex PCR; TCRdb's copy keeps in-frame clones and lacks some. The data contain hundreds of thousands of clones, around 82% of them seen just once; the ten biggest clones take up approximately 4.9%. The sequencing sample was made of PBMCs or T cells enriched from blood (not recorded which). The source is a woman aged 50 to 65 who had been exposed to COVID-19.

The genes are TRBV28 and TRBJ1-6; no clear D. This CDR3 has 14 amino acids. Germline CDR1 and CDR2: MDHEN and SYDVKM. V gave up 8 bases and J gave up 7 bases, with 15 bases separating them. The CDR3 sequence is CASATRVPNSPLHF. CDR3 in DNA: TGTGCCAGCGCAACCCGGGTCCCAAATTCACCCCTCCACTTT.

The rearrangement uses TRBV29-1 and TRBJ2-5, with D perhaps TRBD1 (5 bases). In germline, CDR1 is SQVTM, CDR2 ANQGSEA. Trimming pared 1 base from V and 7 bases from J, leaving 13 bases between. The CDR3 totals 13 residues. CDR3 region: CSVEVGRVGTQYF. For the CDR3, the DNA is TGCAGCGTTGAAGTGGGCAGGGTAGGGACCCAGTACTTC.

The chain is built from TRBV7-2 and TRBJ2-3; possible D gene TRBD1, 7 bases. This CDR3 has 14 amino acids. V lost 1 base to trimming and J lost 5 bases, with 10 bases between them. Germline CDR1 SGHTA, CDR2 FQGNSA. This chain's CDR3 is CASSLGQGGDTQYF. CDR3 bases: TGTGCCAGCAGCTTAGGGCAGGGGGGAGATACGCAGTATTTT.

V is TRBV13 and J is TRBJ2-7; the D gene is possibly TRBD2 (5 bases). This CDR3 has 12 residues. The V gene's germline CDR1 is PRHDT and CDR2 FYEKMQ (reference sequence). The ends were cut back, 0 bases at V and 7 bases at J, with 7 bases in the middle. CDR3 amino acids: CASSLGSGEQYF. CDR3 bases: TGTGCCAGCAGCTTAGGTTCGGGAGAGCAGTACTTC.

The chain recombines TRBV19 with TRBJ2-2; 9 positions agree with TRBD1. V lost 9 bases to trimming and J lost 0 bases; unmatched junction nucleotides: 2. CDR3 length: 14 residues. CDR1 is LNHDA, CDR2 SQIVND, per germline (reference sequence). The CDR3 region is CASRDRANTGELFF. Here the CDR3 DNA reads TGTGCCAGCCGGGACAGGGCGAACACCGGGGAGCTGTTTTTT.

The chain links TRBV7-2 to TRBJ2-2; 7 bases are shared with TRBD1. Germline V gene data show CDR1 as SGHTA and CDR2 as FQGNSA. With V trimmed by 3 bases and J by 6 bases, 4 bases remained unmatched. The CDR3 totals 14 residues. The CDR3 nucleotides read TGTGCCAGCAGCTTCCAGGGGGTTGCCGGGGAGCTGTTTTTT. This codes for CASSFQGVAGELFF.

The chain employs TRBV2 and TRBJ1-4; TRBD1 agrees at 8 bases. The CDR3 is 13 residues long. CDR1 and CDR2 from the germline V gene are SNHLY and FYNNEI. J was trimmed by 6 bases and V by 7 bases; bases with no gene match: 4. This chain's CDR3 is CASKTGDHEKLFF. The CDR3 coding sequence is TGTGCCAGCAAGACAGGGGACCATGAAAAACTGTTTTTT.

The CDR3 DNA is TGTGCCAGCAGCTTCGGCAACAGGGGGCAGGGTGGCTACACCTTC. It encodes CASSFGNRGQGGYTF. The genes are TRBV5-4 and TRBJ1-2; 9 bases fit TRBD1. CDR3 length: 15 residues. The germline gives CDR1 SGHNT, CDR2 YYREEE (reference sequence). Trimming removed 2 bases from V and 7 bases from J; junction bases left unmatched: 9.

The chain links TRBV5-3 to TRBJ1-1, with a tentative D call TRBD1 (5 bases). TRBV5-3 is annotated as an ORF whose role is uncertain. V dropped 3 bases and J dropped 1 base, with 10 bases sitting between them. This CDR3 region has 14 residues. CDR3 residues: CARSWTPKNTEAFF. As DNA, the CDR3 is TGTGCCAGAAGCTGGACACCTAAGAACACTGAAGCTTTCTTT.

As to this clone: The missing conserved phenylalanine or tryptophan at the end of this CDR3 makes a read error likely. Because the CDR3's place on the DNA is in doubt, the DNA is left out and the CDR3 is given as listed by TCRdb. This rearrangement joins TRBV6-1 to TRBJ2-7; the table calls TRBD1, which could not be checked here. CDR1 and CDR2 from the germline V gene are MNHNS and SASEGT. From its first to its last residue, the CDR3 has 14 amino acids. The chain's CDR3 is CASSEYPGQGIEAN.

This rearrangement joins TRBV5-1 to TRBJ2-6; 7 bases fit TRBD1. The ends lost 4 bases at V and 5 bases at J; junction bases unmatched: 9. The CDR3 is made up of 16 amino acids. Germline CDR1 SGHRS, CDR2 YFSETQ. The CDR3 nucleotides read TGCGCCAGCAGCGCACTAACAGGGGAACGGGCCAACGTCCTGACTTTC. It codes for CASSALTGERANVLTF. Complete variable domain (other parts from reference TRBV5-1 and TRBJ2-6): KAGVTQTPRYLIKTRGQQVTLSCSPISGHRSVSWYQQTPGQGLQFLFEYFSETQRNKGNFPGRFSGRQFSNSRSEMNVSTLELGDSALYLCASSALTGERANVLTFGAGSRLTVL.

The chain joins TRBV24-1 to TRBJ1-1; maybe TRBD1 (5 bases). The CDR3 runs to 14 residues. Trimming left V 1 base short and J 4 bases short, with 9 bases between. Germline CDR1 KGHDR, CDR2 SFDVKD. The CDR3, as DNA: TGTGCCACCAGTGATTTCCCGGGGGGCACTGAAGCTTTCTTT. Translation: CATSDFPGGTEAFF.

J is TRBJ1-2 and V is TRBV25-1; D call uncertain. CDR3 length: 11 amino acids. Germline-derived CDR1 and CDR2 are MGHDK and SYGVNS. V was clipped by 10 bases and J by 5 bases, with 11 bases between them. The CDR3 here is CATLDGYGYTF. DNA for the CDR3: TGTGCCACCCTAGACGGGTATGGCTACACCTTC.

The V call is TRBV7-2, the J call TRBJ1-1; D is ambiguous. Trimming shortened V by 2 bases and J by 6 bases, and 13 bases separated the two germline ends. The germline V gene encodes CDR1 SGHTA and CDR2 FQGNSA. The CDR3 is 14 residues long. CDR3 region: CASSLISRVPEAFF. CDR3 DNA: TGTGCCAGCAGCTTAATTAGCCGGGTCCCTGAAGCTTTCTTT.

The chain is built from TRBV6-2 or TRBV6-3 and TRBJ1-2, with TRBD1 matching 7 bases. Trimming removed 0 bases from V and 6 bases from J; junction bases left unmatched: 10. The CDR3 contains 16 residues. CDR1 and CDR2 from the germline V gene are MNHEY and SVGEGT. CDR3: CASSYSVRGDFDGYTF. CDR3 nucleotide sequence: TGTGCCAGCAGTTACTCTGTCAGGGGGGACTTCGATGGCTACACCTTC.

The rearrangement uses TRBV9 and TRBJ2-1; tentatively, D is TRBD1 (5 bases). Germline assignment: CDR1 SGDLS and CDR2 YYNGEE. The length of the CDR3 is 14 residues. The V gene lost 0 bases and the J gene lost 6 bases, with 10 bases spanning the gap. The chain's CDR3 is CASSVGQRGNEQFF. The CDR3 bases are TGTGCCAGCAGCGTAGGACAAAGGGGCAATGAGCAGTTCTTC.

For the CDR3, the DNA is TGTGCCACCTCGGTGGGGACAGAACATAGTGAGCAGTTCTTC. Translating gives CATSVGTEHSEQFF. V gene TRBV24-1 combines with J gene TRBJ2-1; TRBD1 agrees at 7 bases. J lost 9 bases, V lost 9 bases, and 13 bases had no gene match. This CDR3 is 14 amino acids long. CDR1 and CDR2 (germline): KGHDR, SFDVKD.

This chain connects TRBV7-3 to TRBJ2-2; 9 nucleotides align to TRBD2. The CDR3 is made up of 19 amino acids. CDR1 is SGHTA and CDR2 is FQGTGA in the germline V gene. V shed 2 bases, J shed 3 bases, and the junction held 13 bases outside the gene matches. DNA for the CDR3: TGTGCCAGCAGCTTACCTTCCGGGGGTAGCGGGGGTTACACCGGGGAGCTGTTTTTT. It translates to CASSLPSGGSGGYTGELFF.

This sequence joins TRBV28 and TRBJ1-5; weak D call: TRBD1 (6 bases). The CDR3 is 12 residues long. The germline V gene has CDR1 MDHEN and CDR2 SYDVKM. The V gene lost 5 bases and the J gene lost 5 bases, with 7 bases spanning the gap. As DNA, the CDR3 is TGTGCCAGCAGTGCAGGGGATCAGCCCCAGCATTTT. Amino acid sequence: CASSAGDQPQHF.

The V gene is TRBV5-1, the J gene TRBJ2-7, with 9 bases identical to TRBD2. Germline trimming cut 0 bases from V and 6 bases from J; bases unmatched to any gene: 13. CDR1 and CDR2 from the germline V gene are SGHRS and YFSETQ. The CDR3 extends over 17 amino acids. CDR3 sequence reads: CASSLGGGAFTVAEQYF. Written as DNA, the CDR3 is TGCGCCAGCAGCTTGGGCGGGGGGGCCTTCACAGTCGCCGAGCAGTACTTC.

The CDR3 here is CASSVGGKSNQPQHF. For the CDR3, the DNA is TGTGCCAGCAGCGTGGGGGGGAAGAGCAATCAGCCCCAGCATTTT. The chain carries TRBV9 and TRBJ1-5, with D maybe TRBD1 (5 bases). The V end was cut by 2 bases, the J end by 1 base, with 10 bases between. This CDR3 spans 15 amino acids. Per the germline V gene, CDR1 is SGDLS and CDR2 is YYNGEE.

This chain joins TRBV19 and TRBJ2-5; weak D call: TRBD2 (6 bases). Trimming stripped 2 bases from V and 1 base from J, with 8 bases between. The CDR3 sequence is 14 residues long. Germline CDR1 and CDR2: LNHDA and SQIVND (reference sequence). For the CDR3, the DNA is TGTGCCAGTAGTATACCCGGGGGCCAAGAGACCCAGTACTTC. Translating gives CASSIPGGQETQYF.

This clone was recorded only once. V is TRBV29-1 and J is TRBJ2-2, with 9 positions matching TRBD1. Losses at the gene ends were 0 bases for V and 6 bases for J; bases not matched to a gene: 8. This CDR3 is 16 amino acids long. Germline V CDR1 and CDR2: SQVTM, ANQGSEA. This chain's CDR3 is CSVEDPGTGYPGELFF. CDR3 DNA sequence: TGCAGCGTTGAAGATCCCGGGACAGGGTATCCCGGGGAGCTGTTTTTT.